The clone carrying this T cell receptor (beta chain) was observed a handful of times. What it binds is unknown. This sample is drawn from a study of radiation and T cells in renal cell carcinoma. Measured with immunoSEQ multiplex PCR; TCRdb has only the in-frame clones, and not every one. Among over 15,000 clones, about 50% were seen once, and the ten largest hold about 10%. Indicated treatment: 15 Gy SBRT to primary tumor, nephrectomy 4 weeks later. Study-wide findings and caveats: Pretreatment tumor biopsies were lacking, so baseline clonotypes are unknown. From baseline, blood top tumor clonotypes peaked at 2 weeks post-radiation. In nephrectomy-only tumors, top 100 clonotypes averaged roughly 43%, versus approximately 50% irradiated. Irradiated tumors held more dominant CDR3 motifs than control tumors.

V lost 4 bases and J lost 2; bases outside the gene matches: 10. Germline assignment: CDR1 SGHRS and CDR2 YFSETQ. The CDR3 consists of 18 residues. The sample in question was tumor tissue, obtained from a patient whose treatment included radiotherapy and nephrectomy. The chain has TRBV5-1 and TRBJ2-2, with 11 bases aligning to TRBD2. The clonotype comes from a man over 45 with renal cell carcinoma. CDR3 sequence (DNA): TGCGCCAGCAGCAAAAACCAAGGGACTAGCGGTAACACCGGGGAGCTGTTTTTT. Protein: CASSKNQGTSGNTGELFF.